The rows below give T cell receptor beta chains drawn from one sample of a study of cytomegalovirus exposure and HLA in healthy donors. The repertoire was sequenced with immunoSEQ multiplex PCR; TCRdb's copy has only in-frame clones and lacks some. Of about 110,000 clones detected, 70% to 90% appear once; the ten largest clones hold roughly 1.4%. The sequencing input was PBMCs. Receptors originate from a woman between 25 and 40 years old in good health and CMV-seropositive. The CDR3 runs from the conserved cysteine through the conserved F or W. D genes are given only for firm matches. Size is stated for part of the rows, as once, few or many counts, or as a class when the clone is expanded.

D gene: TRBD2; clone size: once; J gene: TRBJ2-1; V gene: TRBV6-5; CDR3 DNA: TGTGCCAGCAGTATACTAGCGGCTCCCTACAATGAGCAGTTCTTC; CDR3 protein: CASSILAAPYNEQFF
D gene: -; clone size: -; J gene: TRBJ1-2; V gene: TRBV2; CDR3 DNA: TGTGCCAGCAGTGAAGGAAGAACAGCCTCTTATGGCTACACCTTC; CDR3 protein: CASSEGRTASYGYTF
D gene: TRBD2; clone size: -; J gene: TRBJ2-1; V gene: TRBV19; CDR3 DNA: TGTGCCAGTATGAGGCGGGGGAGCTCCTACAATGAGCAGTTCTTC; CDR3 protein: CASMRRGSSYNEQFF
D gene: TRBD2; clone size: once; J gene: TRBJ2-3; V gene: TRBV7-2; CDR3 DNA: TGTGCCAGCAGCTTTACGGCGGGAGAGGCAGATACGCAGTATTTT; CDR3 protein: CASSFTAGEADTQYF
D gene: -; clone size: -; J gene: TRBJ2-7; V gene: TRBV9; CDR3 DNA: TGTGCCAGCAGCGTAGAGGCGGTCAGAACCGAGCAGTACTTC; CDR3 protein: CASSVEAVRTEQYF
D gene: TRBD1; clone size: -; J gene: TRBJ2-5; V gene: TRBV6-5; CDR3 DNA: TGTGCCAGCAGTAGACAGGGGATCGGAGAGACCCAGTACTTC; CDR3 protein: CASSRQGIGETQYF
D gene: -; clone size: -; J gene: TRBJ2-2; V gene: TRBV4-2; CDR3 DNA: TGTGCCAGCAGCCGGCGGGACTCTAACACCGGGGAGCTGTTTTTT; CDR3 protein: CASSRRDSNTGELFF
D gene: TRBD2; clone size: -; J gene: TRBJ2-5; V gene: TRBV9; CDR3 DNA: TGTGCCAGCAGCGTAGCTCGGATAGCGGGGGACCAAGAGACCCAGTACTTC; CDR3 protein: CASSVARIAGDQETQYF
D gene: -; clone size: -; J gene: TRBJ1-1; V gene: TRBV10-3; CDR3 DNA: TGTGCCATCATGAGAGAGTTAAACACTGAAGCTTTCTTT; CDR3 protein: CAIMRELNTEAFF
D gene: -; clone size: once; J gene: TRBJ1-5; V gene: TRBV28; CDR3 DNA: TGTGCCAGCAGCGGTAGGGGTCAGCCCCAGCATTTT; CDR3 protein: CASSGRGQPQHF
D gene: TRBD1; clone size: -; J gene: TRBJ2-7; V gene: TRBV4-3; CDR3 DNA: TGCGCCAGCAGCCTGGGACAGGGCAGTGAGGAGCAGTACTTC; CDR3 protein: CASSLGQGSEEQYF
D gene: -; clone size: -; J gene: TRBJ2-1; V gene: TRBV27; CDR3 DNA: TGTGCCAGCAGTTTATCGGTCGGAAGCGGTGAGCAGTTCTTC; CDR3 protein: CASSLSVGSGEQFF
D gene: -; clone size: -; J gene: TRBJ2-1; V gene: TRBV5-1; CDR3 DNA: TGCGCCAGCAGCTACTTCCCCCAGGGAAATGAGCAGTTCTTC; CDR3 protein: CASSYFPQGNEQFF
D gene: TRBD1; clone size: -; J gene: TRBJ1-3; V gene: TRBV4-3; CDR3 DNA: TGCGCCAGCAGCCGCTCCCACGACAGGGGTGACACCATATATTTT; CDR3 protein: CASSRSHDRGDTIYF
D gene: TRBD1; clone size: -; J gene: TRBJ2-7; V gene: TRBV4-3; CDR3 DNA: TGCGCCAGCAGCTCCCAGGGGGCGGAAGAGCAGTACTTC; CDR3 protein: CASSSQGAEEQYF
D gene: -; clone size: -; J gene: TRBJ2-1; V gene: TRBV6-1; CDR3 DNA: TGTGCCAGCAGTGATCGGGGGAGTGGCTACAATGAGCAGTTCTTC; CDR3 protein: CASSDRGSGYNEQFF
D gene: -; clone size: -; J gene: TRBJ2-2; V gene: TRBV4-2; CDR3 DNA: TGTGCCAGCAGCCAGGACAGTAGGTTCGGGGAGCTGTTTTTT; CDR3 protein: CASSQDSRFGELFF
D gene: -; clone size: -; J gene: TRBJ2-7; V gene: TRBV29-1; CDR3 DNA: TGCAGCGTTCAAAACGGTCCCTACGAGCAGTACTTC; CDR3 protein: CSVQNGPYEQYF
D gene: TRBD1; clone size: -; J gene: TRBJ1-3; V gene: TRBV6-5; CDR3 DNA: TGTGCCAGCAGTTCCGGGACAGGGCTTGGAAACACCATATATTTT; CDR3 protein: CASSSGTGLGNTIYF
D gene: -; clone size: -; J gene: TRBJ2-7; V gene: TRBV27; CDR3 DNA: TGTGCCAGCAGTTTGACCACTAGCAGGGCCTACGAGCAGTACTTC; CDR3 protein: CASSLTTSRAYEQYF
D gene: TRBD1; clone size: -; J gene: TRBJ1-2; V gene: TRBV11-2; CDR3 DNA: TGTGCCAGCAGCTTAGGAAGGAATCGCAGGGACAGTAACTATGGCTACACCTTC; CDR3 protein: CASSLGRNRRDSNYGYTF
D gene: -; clone size: -; J gene: TRBJ1-2; V gene: TRBV7-2; CDR3 DNA: TGTGCCAGCAGCTTAGACGCAGGGCTTAGCTATGGCTACACCTTC; CDR3 protein: CASSLDAGLSYGYTF
D gene: TRBD2; clone size: -; J gene: TRBJ2-5; V gene: TRBV6-1; CDR3 DNA: TGTGCCAGCAGTGACGGACTAGCGGGACATCTACAAGAGACCCAGTACTTC; CDR3 protein: CASSDGLAGHLQETQYF
D gene: -; clone size: -; J gene: TRBJ1-2; V gene: TRBV7-9; CDR3 DNA: TGTGCCAGCAGCTTAGCGGAGAAATCGGGTGGCTACACCTTC; CDR3 protein: CASSLAEKSGGYTF
D gene: -; clone size: -; J gene: TRBJ2-1; V gene: TRBV12-5; CDR3 DNA: TGTGCTAGTGGTTTCGGGTCTGGTATCCACAATGAGCAGTTCTTC; CDR3 protein: CASGFGSGIHNEQFF
D gene: -; clone size: -; J gene: TRBJ2-5; V gene: TRBV10-1; CDR3 DNA: TGCGCCAGCAGTGAGACACCACAAGAGACCCAGTACTTC; CDR3 protein: CASSETPQETQYF
D gene: TRBD1; clone size: -; J gene: TRBJ2-2; V gene: TRBV25-1; CDR3 DNA: TGTGCCAGCAGATTACCGGGGACAGGGAACACCGGGGAGCTGTTTTTT; CDR3 protein: CASRLPGTGNTGELFF
D gene: -; clone size: -; J gene: TRBJ1-2; V gene: TRBV28; CDR3 DNA: TGTGCCAGCAGTCATGCAAAGTTAACAGGGTCTACCTATGGCTACACCTTC; CDR3 protein: CASSHAKLTGSTYGYTF
D gene: -; clone size: -; J gene: TRBJ2-7; V gene: TRBV2; CDR3 DNA: TGTGCCAGCACGGCGGACGCCCGGGGTTACGAGCAGTACTTC; CDR3 protein: CASTADARGYEQYF
D gene: TRBD1; clone size: once; J gene: TRBJ1-3; V gene: TRBV27; CDR3 DNA: TGTGCCAGCAGTCCGATTTACCCGGGACAGGGGAGCGGAAACACCATATATTTT; CDR3 protein: CASSPIYPGQGSGNTIYF
D gene: -; clone size: once; J gene: TRBJ2-2; V gene: TRBV7-9; CDR3 DNA: TGTGCCAATGAAGGGGTCCCCGGGGAGCTGTTTTTT; CDR3 protein: CANEGVPGELFF
D gene: TRBD2; clone size: many; J gene: TRBJ2-1; V gene: TRBV6-1; CDR3 DNA: TGTGCCAGCAATTCAGCGGGAGGGGGATACAATGAGCAGTTCTTC; CDR3 protein: CASNSAGGGYNEQFF
D gene: -; clone size: -; J gene: TRBJ1-1; V gene: TRBV11-2; CDR3 DNA: TGTGCCAGCAGCTTAGTTACAGTCAACACTGAAGCTTTCTTT; CDR3 protein: CASSLVTVNTEAFF
D gene: TRBD2; clone size: -; J gene: TRBJ2-5; V gene: TRBV7-6; CDR3 DNA: TGTGCCAGCAGCTTAGGTGCCGGACTAGCGGGATTGCAAGAGACCCAGTACTTC; CDR3 protein: CASSLGAGLAGLQETQYF
D gene: TRBD1; clone size: -; J gene: TRBJ2-1; V gene: TRBV5-4; CDR3 DNA: TGTGCCAGCAGCTACAGGGGTTCCTACAATGAGCAGTTCTTC; CDR3 protein: CASSYRGSYNEQFF
D gene: TRBD1; clone size: once; J gene: TRBJ1-4; V gene: TRBV23-1; CDR3 DNA: TGCGCCAGCAGCCGGGACAGGGGCGGGCTGTTTTTT; CDR3 protein: CASSRDRGGLFF
D gene: -; clone size: -; J gene: TRBJ2-5; V gene: TRBV6-5; CDR3 DNA: TGTGCCAGCAGAAGCAGGGTATTAGGAGAGACCCAGTACTTC; CDR3 protein: CASRSRVLGETQYF
D gene: -; clone size: -; J gene: TRBJ2-3; V gene: TRBV5-1; CDR3 DNA: TGCGCCAGCAGCTTGGATCGCGGGATAACAGATACGCAGTATTTT; CDR3 protein: CASSLDRGITDTQYF
D gene: -; clone size: -; J gene: TRBJ2-1; V gene: TRBV7-9; CDR3 DNA: TGTGCCAGCAAAACACAACGGGGGGCATACAATGAGCAGTTCTTC; CDR3 protein: CASKTQRGAYNEQFF
D gene: TRBD2; clone size: -; J gene: TRBJ2-2; V gene: TRBV11-1; CDR3 DNA: TGTGCCAGCAGCTTTCTAGCGGGCACGAACACCGGGGAGCTGTTTTTT; CDR3 protein: CASSFLAGTNTGELFF
D gene: -; clone size: -; J gene: TRBJ2-7; V gene: TRBV6-5; CDR3 DNA: TGTGCCAGCAGTTACGCTAATTCGGCCTACGAGCAGTACTTC; CDR3 protein: CASSYANSAYEQYF
D gene: TRBD1; clone size: -; J gene: TRBJ2-2; V gene: TRBV10-3; CDR3 DNA: TGTGCCATCAGCCTCACAGGGGGCGATAACGGGGAGCTGTTTTTT; CDR3 protein: CAISLTGGDNGELFF
D gene: -; clone size: -; J gene: TRBJ2-7; V gene: TRBV19; CDR3 DNA: TGTGCCAGTAGTATGACAGCCCAAGTGGGCACCTACGAGCAGTACTTC; CDR3 protein: CASSMTAQVGTYEQYF
D gene: -; clone size: few; J gene: TRBJ1-5; V gene: TRBV5-6; CDR3 DNA: TGTGCCAGCAGCTTTACAGTCTTCGGGCATTTT; CDR3 protein: CASSFTVFGHF
D gene: -; clone size: -; J gene: TRBJ2-5; V gene: TRBV29-1; CDR3 DNA: TGCAGCGGACAGTACCAAGAGACCCAGTACTTC; CDR3 protein: CSGQYQETQYF
D gene: -; clone size: -; J gene: TRBJ1-1; V gene: TRBV9; CDR3 DNA: TGTGCCAGCAGCGTAGGGGCCAACACTGAAGCTTTCTTT; CDR3 protein: CASSVGANTEAFF
D gene: TRBD1; clone size: -; J gene: TRBJ1-1; V gene: TRBV4-2; CDR3 DNA: TGTGCCAGCAGCTTAAACCTGGGACAGGGGAACACTGAAGCTTTCTTT; CDR3 protein: CASSLNLGQGNTEAFF
D gene: TRBD1; clone size: -; J gene: TRBJ1-5; V gene: TRBV27; CDR3 DNA: TGTGCCAGCAGTTTGACAGGGTTTAGCAATCAGCCCCAGCATTTT; CDR3 protein: CASSLTGFSNQPQHF
D gene: -; clone size: few; J gene: TRBJ2-2; V gene: TRBV5-6; CDR3 DNA: TGTGCCAGCAGCTTGGGACTTAACACCGGGGAGCTGTTTTTT; CDR3 protein: CASSLGLNTGELFF
D gene: -; clone size: once; J gene: TRBJ1-2; V gene: TRBV18; CDR3 DNA: TGTGCCAGCTCACCAGACAGTAACTATGGCTACACCTTC; CDR3 protein: CASSPDSNYGYTF
D gene: TRBD1; clone size: medium-sized; J gene: TRBJ1-1; V gene: TRBV13; CDR3 DNA: TGTGCCAGCAGCCCCGGAGGGACAGGGGGCACGAACACTGAAGCTTTCTTT; CDR3 protein: CASSPGGTGGTNTEAFF
D gene: -; clone size: -; J gene: TRBJ1-5; V gene: TRBV27; CDR3 DNA: TGTGCCAGCAGTTTTTCCGGGGGTAGCAATCAGCCCCAGCATTTT; CDR3 protein: CASSFSGGSNQPQHF
D gene: TRBD1; clone size: -; J gene: TRBJ1-1; V gene: TRBV28; CDR3 DNA: TGTGCCAGCAAATTACAGGGGGGAGCTGAAGCTTTCTTT; CDR3 protein: CASKLQGGAEAFF
D gene: TRBD1; clone size: -; J gene: TRBJ1-1; V gene: TRBV6-1; CDR3 DNA: TGTGCCAGCAGTGAACTGCTGGTGGGACAGGCGGCGCTGAACACTGAAGCTTTCTTT; CDR3 protein: CASSELLVGQAALNTEAFF
D gene: -; clone size: -; J gene: TRBJ1-6; V gene: TRBV6-1; CDR3 DNA: TGTGCCAGCAGCCCCAGGGATTCACCCCTCCACTTT; CDR3 protein: CASSPRDSPLHF
D gene: TRBD1; clone size: -; J gene: TRBJ1-2; V gene: TRBV5-1; CDR3 DNA: TGCGCCAGCAGTCCGGGACAGGGAGGGAATGGCTACACCTTC; CDR3 protein: CASSPGQGGNGYTF
D gene: -; clone size: once; J gene: TRBJ1-5; V gene: TRBV6-5; CDR3 DNA: TGTGCCAGCAGTTACGTCGTGGGGGCCCAGCCCCAGCATTTT; CDR3 protein: CASSYVVGAQPQHF
D gene: TRBD1; clone size: -; J gene: TRBJ1-1; V gene: TRBV4-3; CDR3 DNA: TGCGCCAGCAGCCAACGAACCGGGACAGATGGGGAAGCTTTCTTT; CDR3 protein: CASSQRTGTDGEAFF
D gene: TRBD2; clone size: -; J gene: TRBJ2-7; V gene: TRBV19; CDR3 DNA: TGTGCCAGTAGACCTACTAGCGGGACCTACGAGCAGTACTTC; CDR3 protein: CASRPTSGTYEQYF